The 9 T cell receptor beta chains below come from one sample, sequenced in a study of blood T cell repertoires in COVID-19. This table comes from immunoSEQ multiplex PCR, and its TCRdb copy is limited to in-frame clones, with some not included. The sample shows about 68,000 clones, 85% to 90% of them seen only once. The sample taken for sequencing was peripheral blood. The receptors were gathered from a man aged 50 to 59 with acute or convalescent COVID-19.

The V gene is TRBV13, the J gene TRBJ2-5, with D perhaps matching TRBD2 (5 bases). This CDR3 region has 14 residues. The V and J ends lost 2 bases and 5 bases respectively, with 12 bases between them. Looked up from germline, CDR1 is PRHDT and CDR2 is FYEKMQ (reference sequence). The CDR3 DNA reads as TGTGCCAGCAGCTTACTCCCTAGCACTGAGACCCAGTACTTC. Translated, it gives CASSLLPSTETQYF.

This clone was counted only a few times. The gene calls are TRBV5-1 and TRBJ2-7; TRBD1 is a possible D gene (5 bases). Germline CDR1 reads SGHRS; CDR2 reads YFSETQ. This CDR3 comprises 14 residues. Trimming took 3 bases from V and 0 from J, leaving 10 bases between them. The CDR3 reads CASSSTVTSYEQYF. As DNA, the CDR3 is TGCGCCAGCAGCTCGACAGTAACCTCCTACGAGCAGTACTTC.

This clone showed up just a few times. The CDR3 loop is CAISRDSGYTGGRGDTQYF. DNA for the CDR3: TGTGCCATCTCACGGGATTCGGGTTATACGGGAGGGCGGGGCGATACGCAGTATTTT. The V gene is TRBV10-3, the J gene TRBJ2-3; 8 positions match TRBD2. The length of the CDR3 is 19 residues. With V trimmed by 8 bases and J by 6 bases, 25 bases remained unmatched. Germline V gives CDR1 ENHRY, CDR2 SYGVKD.

The chain recombines TRBV28 with TRBJ2-7, with 10 bases fitting TRBD1. The CDR3 is 14 residues long. Germline values: CDR1 MDHEN, CDR2 SYDVKM. The ends lost 6 bases at V and 2 bases at J; junction bases unmatched: 4. CDR3 DNA sequence: TGTGCCAGCAGAGGACAGGGGGACCCCTACGAGCAGTACTTC. Translated: CASRGQGDPYEQYF.

Turning to this clone: This CDR3 is also generated by other DNA sequences in the sample. This chain connects TRBV9 to TRBJ2-7; D is unclear. Looked up from germline, CDR1 is SGDLS and CDR2 is YYNGEE. This CDR3 contains 14 residues. V lost 0 bases, J lost 0 bases, and 7 bases lay in between. CDR3 residues: CASSVGVSSYEQYF. The DNA of the CDR3 is TGTGCCAGCAGCGTAGGAGTAAGCTCCTACGAGCAGTACTTC.

V and J are TRBV19 and TRBJ2-7; D gene unclear. CDR1 and CDR2 (germline): LNHDA, SQIVND (reference sequence). The CDR3 length is 13 residues. Trimming cost V 11 bases and J 5 bases, with 19 bases left between them. CDR3 sequence (DNA): TGTGCCCCCTCTGTACCGGGTTTCCACGAGCAGTACTTC. Its protein product is CAPSVPGFHEQYF.

This rearrangement joins TRBV5-1 to TRBJ1-1; D not certain. CDR1 is SGHRS, CDR2 YFSETQ, per germline. The CDR3 is 14 amino acids. Trimming left V 4 bases short and J 1 base short, with 11 bases between. The CDR3 DNA is TGCGCCAGCAGCCGATACACCCAGAACACTGAAGCTTTCTTT. It is translated as CASSRYTQNTEAFF.

This rearrangement joins TRBV5-1 to TRBJ1-5; D remains ambiguous. V lost 3 bases and J 4 bases, leaving 11 bases between the germline ends. This CDR3 has 14 residues. The germline CDR1 and CDR2 sequences are SGHRS and YFSETQ. CDR3 sequence reads: CASSSGGLNQPQHF. The CDR3 DNA reads TGCGCCAGCAGCTCGGGAGGGCTTAATCAGCCCCAGCATTTT. Based on the CDR3 plus reference TRBV5-1 and TRBJ1-5, the full variable domain is KAGVTQTPRYLIKTRGQQVTLSCSPISGHRSVSWYQQTPGQGLQFLFEYFSETQRNKGNFPGRFSGRQFSNSRSEMNVSTLELGDSALYLCASSSGGLNQPQHFGDGTRLSIL.

V and J are TRBV5-6 and TRBJ1-2; 8 bases are shared with TRBD1. Germline loops: CDR1 SGHDT, CDR2 YYEEEE. The CDR3 runs 13 residues. Trimming cost V 4 bases and J 8 bases; bases outside gene matches: 7. CDR3 bases: TGTGCCAGCAGCCGGACAGGGACCATCGGCTACACCTTC. Translation: CASSRTGTIGYTF.